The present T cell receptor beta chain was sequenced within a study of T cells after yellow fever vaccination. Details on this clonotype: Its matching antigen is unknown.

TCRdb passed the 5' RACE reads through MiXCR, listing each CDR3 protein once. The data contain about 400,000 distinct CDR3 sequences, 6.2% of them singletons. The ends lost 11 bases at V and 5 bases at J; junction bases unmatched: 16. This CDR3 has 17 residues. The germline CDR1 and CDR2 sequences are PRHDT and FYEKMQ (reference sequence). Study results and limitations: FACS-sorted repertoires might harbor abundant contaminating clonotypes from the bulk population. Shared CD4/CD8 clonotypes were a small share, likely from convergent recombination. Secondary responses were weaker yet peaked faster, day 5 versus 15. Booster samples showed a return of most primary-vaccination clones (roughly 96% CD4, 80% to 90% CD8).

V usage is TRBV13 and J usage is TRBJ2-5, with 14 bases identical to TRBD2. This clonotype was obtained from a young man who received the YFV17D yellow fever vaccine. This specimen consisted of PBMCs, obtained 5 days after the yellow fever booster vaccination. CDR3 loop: CAFSTGTSGSGMETQYF. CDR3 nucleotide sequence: TGTGCCTTCAGCACCGGGACTAGCGGGAGTGGGATGGAGACCCAGTACTTC.